This TCR beta chain stems from a study of CD8 T cells in Susac syndrome. Per germline, CDR1 SGDLS and CDR2 YYNGEE. Deletions cut 0 bases from V and 7 bases from J, with 14 bases between. The CDR3 is 14 residues long. RNA totalling roughly 0.45 to 1 ug underwent reverse transcription with random hexamers. Across 54 Vbeta and 13 Jbeta, immunoSEQ multiplex PCR amplified TCR beta CDR3. A single record per CDR3 protein comes from TCRdb applying MiXCR to the immunoSEQ multiplex PCR reads. In the table there are some 450,000 distinct CDR3 sequences, more than 80% of which are singletons. This clonotype was picked up one time. The multiple sclerosis controls consisted of treatment-naive patients with relapsing-remitting disease, either stable or active. Through negative isolation, CD4+ and CD8+ T cells were obtained, while TEMRA cells were enriched using FACS.

This chain connects TRBV9 to TRBJ2-7; weak D call: TRBD2 (6 bases). Sequencing was done on a sample of CD8+ T cells from PBMCs. The source of this sequence is a human donor with multiple sclerosis. The DNA of the CDR3 is TGTGCCAGCAGCGTAGGGTGGGGAGGTGATGAGCAGTACTTC. The encoded protein is CASSVGWGGDEQYF.